This T cell receptor (beta chain) came from a study of identifying expanded T cells in peripheral blood. Study-level findings and limits: Across healthy donors, higher total template counts meant significantly greater two-week count variance. About 1.2 clones differed between technical replicates, versus about 17 and 20 over time.

As concerns this clone: Its target is not known.

Generated by immunoSEQ multiplex PCR, the TCRdb table keeps only in-frame clones and is missing some. The sample has about 82,000 clones; around 90% are singletons. Collection occurred without any documented infections or immune events in donors. The sequence was collected from a person between 18 and 75 years old in good health. The sequenced sample was blood.

For the CDR3, the DNA is TGTGCCATCAGTGACCCACGGGAGGAAGGCGAAAAACTGTTTTTT. It is translated as CAISDPREEGEKLFF. This chain links TRBV10-3 with TRBJ1-4, with unresolved D. Trimming shortened V by 3 bases and J by 8 bases, and 16 bases separated the two germline ends. The CDR3 totals 15 residues. Germline CDR1 reads ENHRY; CDR2 reads SYGVKD.